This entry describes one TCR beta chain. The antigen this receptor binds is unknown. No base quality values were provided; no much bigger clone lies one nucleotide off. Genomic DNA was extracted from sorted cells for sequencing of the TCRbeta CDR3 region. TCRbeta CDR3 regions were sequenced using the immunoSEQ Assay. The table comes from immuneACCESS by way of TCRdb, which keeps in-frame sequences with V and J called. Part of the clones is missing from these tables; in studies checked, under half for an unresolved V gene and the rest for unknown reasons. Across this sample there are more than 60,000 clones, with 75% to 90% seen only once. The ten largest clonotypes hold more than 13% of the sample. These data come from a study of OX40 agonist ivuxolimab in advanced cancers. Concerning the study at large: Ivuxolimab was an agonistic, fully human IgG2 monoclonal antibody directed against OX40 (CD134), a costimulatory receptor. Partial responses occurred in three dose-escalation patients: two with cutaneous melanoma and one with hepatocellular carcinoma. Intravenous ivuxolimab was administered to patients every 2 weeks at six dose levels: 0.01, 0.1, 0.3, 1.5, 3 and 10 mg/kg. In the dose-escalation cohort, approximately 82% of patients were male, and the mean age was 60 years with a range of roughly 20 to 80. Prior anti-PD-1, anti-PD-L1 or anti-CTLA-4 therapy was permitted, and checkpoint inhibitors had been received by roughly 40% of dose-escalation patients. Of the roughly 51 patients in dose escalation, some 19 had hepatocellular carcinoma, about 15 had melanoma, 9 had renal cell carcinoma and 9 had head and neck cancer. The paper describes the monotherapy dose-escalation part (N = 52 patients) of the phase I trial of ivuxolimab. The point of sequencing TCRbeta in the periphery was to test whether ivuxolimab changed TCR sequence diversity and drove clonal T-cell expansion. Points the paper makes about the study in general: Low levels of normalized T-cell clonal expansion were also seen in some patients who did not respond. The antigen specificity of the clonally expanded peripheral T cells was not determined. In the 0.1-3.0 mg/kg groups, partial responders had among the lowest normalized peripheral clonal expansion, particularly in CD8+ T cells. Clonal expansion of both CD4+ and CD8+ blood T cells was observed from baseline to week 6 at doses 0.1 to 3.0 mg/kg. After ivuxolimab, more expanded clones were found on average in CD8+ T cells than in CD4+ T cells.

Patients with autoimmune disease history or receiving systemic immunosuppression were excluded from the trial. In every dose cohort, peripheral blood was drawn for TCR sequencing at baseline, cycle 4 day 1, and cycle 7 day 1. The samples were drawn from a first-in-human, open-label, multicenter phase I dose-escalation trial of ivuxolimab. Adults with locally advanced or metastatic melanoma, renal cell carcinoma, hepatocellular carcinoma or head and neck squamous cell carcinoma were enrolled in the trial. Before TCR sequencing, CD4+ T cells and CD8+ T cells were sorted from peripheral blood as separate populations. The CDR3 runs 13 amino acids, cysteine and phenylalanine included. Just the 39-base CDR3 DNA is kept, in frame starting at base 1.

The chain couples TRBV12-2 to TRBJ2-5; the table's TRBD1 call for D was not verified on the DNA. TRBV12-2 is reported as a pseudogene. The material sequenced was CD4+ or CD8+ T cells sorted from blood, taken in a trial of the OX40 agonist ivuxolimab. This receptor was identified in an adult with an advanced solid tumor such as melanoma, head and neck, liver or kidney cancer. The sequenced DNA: TGTGCAAGTAGATTAGGGGGCGAAGAGACCCAGTACTTC. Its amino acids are CASRLGGEETQYF.